This TCR beta chain was sequenced in a study of T cell responses to AZD1222 COVID-19 vaccine. General study results and limits: Across the whole spike, CD4 TCRs peaked at regions 160-218 and 743-854. Repertoire sampling happened only post peak T cell response.

The repertoire was sequenced with immunoSEQ multiplex PCR; TCRdb's copy has only in-frame clones and lacks some. The table has approximately 100,000 clones, about nine tenths seen once. With respect to this clone: Its specificity is unknown.

This CDR3 has 15 residues. Germline CDR1 ENHRY, CDR2 SYGVKD. V gave up 3 bases and J gave up 3 bases, with 14 bases separating them. The specimen comprised peripheral blood, sampled 28 days after the second dose of the MenACWY control vaccine. The TCR was taken from an adult who received the MenACWY meningococcal vaccine as a control. This chain uses TRBV10-3 with TRBJ1-2, with no clear D. CDR3 sequence reads: CAISDIRVEDYGYTF. The CDR3 nucleotides read TGTGCCATCAGTGACATTAGGGTCGAGGACTATGGCTACACCTTC.